This T cell receptor (beta chain) appears in the sequencing data of a study of T cell changes during pregnancy in multiple sclerosis (dated by TCRdb to between 2018 and 2021). In terms of the full investigation: In women with multiple sclerosis, the researchers looked at how the T cell repertoire shifted as pregnancy progressed.

Library preparation was by the immunoSEQ multiplex PCR assay. TCRdb carries this immuneACCESS record with in-frame sequences only. Its versions omit some clonotypes, under half of them owing to an unresolved V gene in the studies checked, with the rest unexplained. Within this sample are about 69,000 clones, with about 91% of them counted one time only. 0.29% of the sample comes from the top ten. This clone was counted a single time. Its cognate antigen has yet to be identified. Base quality data are lacking; no much larger clone is found one base away. V is pared back by 2 bases and J by 0 bases, with 11 bases lying between the germline termini. CDR1 and CDR2, looked up from the germline V gene (reference sequence), are MNHNY and SVGAGI. The CDR3 sequence holds 16 residues, the cysteine and phenylalanine included. The CDR3 DNA has 48 bases and is translated from base 1.

The sequence came from a female donor in good health, enrolled as a control in a pregnancy study. Sample: CD4+ T cells from peripheral blood mononuclear cells, taken in the third trimester of pregnancy. Here the chain combines TRBV6-6 and TRBJ1-3; no D gene can be assigned with confidence. This receptor has the CDR3 CASSYGLADSGNTIYF. The nucleotides read TGTGCCAGCAGTTACGGTTTGGCGGACTCTGGAAACACCATATATTTT.